This entry lists 22 T cell receptor beta chains sequenced from one sample in a study of blood T cell repertoires in COVID-19. Sequencing was performed with immunoSEQ multiplex PCR; in TCRdb, only in-frame clones are kept and a portion is missing. The sample has some 150,000 clones; around 75% are singletons. Input material: peripheral blood. These receptors all come from a woman in her sixties or seventies with COVID-19, enrolled during active disease.

The rearrangement uses TRBV19 and TRBJ1-4; TRBD1 matches at 7 bases. CDR3 size: 14 residues. Unmatched junction bases numbered 10, after V lost 10 bases and J lost 5 bases. CDR1 is LNHDA, CDR2 SQIVND, per germline (reference sequence). The CDR3 nucleotides read TGTGCCACGAGCGACAGGGCCTTCAATGAAAAACTGTTTTTT. Protein: CATSDRAFNEKLFF.

V and J are TRBV9 and TRBJ1-1, with D possibly TRBD1 on 5 matching bases. CDR3 length: 15 residues. Germline CDR1 reads SGDLS; CDR2 reads YYNGEE. Deletions cut 4 bases from V and 0 bases from J, with 13 bases between. The CDR3 here is CASSPQTVLNTEAFF. CDR3 DNA sequence: TGTGCCAGCAGCCCCCAGACAGTCCTGAACACTGAAGCTTTCTTT.

In this sample, this clone turned up once. The rearrangement links TRBV5-1 to TRBJ1-4; tentatively, D is TRBD1 (6 bases). CDR1 and CDR2 from the germline V gene are SGHRS and YFSETQ. V was shortened by 5 bases and J by 8 bases, with 19 bases between the two germline ends. The CDR3 length is 15 residues. This chain's CDR3 is CASRLGTTANEKLFF. The CDR3 DNA sequence: TGCGCCAGCAGACTAGGGACAACCGCGAACGAAAAACTGTTTTTT.

The chain recombines TRBV20-1 with TRBJ2-5; TRBD2 is a possible D gene (5 bases). V dropped 7 bases and J dropped 4 bases, with 10 bases sitting between them. The CDR3 runs to 11 residues. The germline V gene has CDR1 DFQATT and CDR2 SNEGSKA (reference sequence). The DNA of the CDR3 is TGCAGTGGTAACAGCGGAGAGACCCAGTACTTC. This encodes CSGNSGETQYF.

The J gene is TRBJ2-2, the V gene TRBV29-1; no clear D gene. Germline lookup yields CDR1 SQVTM and CDR2 ANQGSEA. This CDR3 has 12 residues. V was cut by 5 bases and J by 1 base, with 5 bases left in between. The CDR3 sequence: CSVFRNTGELFF. The CDR3 DNA follows: TGCAGCGTTTTCAGGAACACCGGGGAGCTGTTTTTT.

The V call is TRBV7-9, the J call TRBJ1-2; 7 bases are shared with TRBD1. Germline CDR1 is SEHNR and CDR2 is FQNEAQ (reference sequence). With 1 base clipped from V and 1 base from J, the junction kept 6 bases outside the gene matches. The length of the CDR3 is 16 residues. The CDR3 DNA is TGTGCCAGCAGCTTAGGGGGGACAGAGAATAACTATGGCTACACCTTC. It encodes CASSLGGTENNYGYTF.

J is TRBJ2-7 and V is TRBV16; D remains unclear. This CDR3 is built from 13 residues. V dropped 0 bases and J dropped 0 bases, with 3 bases sitting between them. Germline V gene lookup returns CDR1 KGHSY and CDR2 FQNENV. The CDR3 DNA is TGTGCCAGCAGCCAATCCAACTCCTACGAGCAGTACTTC. The encoded protein is CASSQSNSYEQYF.

V and J are TRBV5-4 and TRBJ2-7, with D perhaps TRBD2 (6 bases). This CDR3 is 14 amino acids long. Germline V gene sequence: CDR1 SGHNT, CDR2 YYREEE (reference sequence). Deletions cut 0 bases from V and 1 base from J, with 8 bases between. The CDR3 DNA follows: TGTGCCAGCAGCTTGGACCGGGGGTCCTACGAGCAGTACTTC. It codes for CASSLDRGSYEQYF.

This rearrangement joins TRBV10-3 to TRBJ2-5, with 10 nucleotides matching TRBD2. V shed 3 bases, J shed 5 bases, and the junction held 15 bases outside the gene matches. Germline V gene lookup returns CDR1 ENHRY and CDR2 SYGVKD. This CDR3 has 18 residues. The CDR3, as DNA: TGTGCCATCAGTGAACGGCGTGTATTAGCGGGGGGTAGGGAGACCCAGTACTTC. It encodes CAISERRVLAGGRETQYF.

This clone was counted once. The V gene is TRBV18, the J gene TRBJ1-2; 7 nucleotides match TRBD1. The CDR3 loop spans 16 amino acids. Germline V gene lookup returns CDR1 KGHSH and CDR2 LQKENI. Unmatched junction bases numbered 13, after V lost 2 bases and J lost 7 bases. CDR3 nucleotides: TGTGCCAGCTCACCAAGCGAGCTACGAGGGGGCGGTGGCTACACCTTC. It is translated as CASSPSELRGGGGYTF.

The chain uses TRBV6-5 and TRBJ1-5; D ambiguous. Trimming removed 7 bases from V and 7 bases from J, with 17 bases in between. Germline CDR1 and CDR2: MNHEY and SVGAGI. The CDR3 has 14 amino acids. The CDR3 loop reads CASTPWEGGQPQHF. For the CDR3, the DNA is TGTGCCAGCACCCCCTGGGAGGGAGGCCAGCCCCAGCATTTT.

The chain joins TRBV10-3 to TRBJ1-2; the D gene is possibly TRBD1 (5 bases). V lost 2 bases and J 0 bases, leaving 16 bases between the germline ends. The CDR3 contains 17 residues. Germline V gives CDR1 ENHRY, CDR2 SYGVKD. The CDR3 protein is CAISEGAEQDTNYGYTF. The CDR3 DNA sequence: TGTGCCATCAGTGAGGGGGCGGAGCAGGATACTAACTATGGCTACACCTTC.

This chain connects TRBV10-3 to TRBJ2-6, with D perhaps matching TRBD1 (6 bases). The CDR3 is 16 amino acids. Per germline, CDR1 ENHRY and CDR2 SYGVKD. V was trimmed by 4 bases and J by 0 bases, leaving 10 bases between them. CDR3 DNA: TGTGCCATCAGTGGGGGACACTCCTCTGGGGCCAACGTCCTGACTTTC. Translated, it gives CAISGGHSSGANVLTF.

The chain is built from TRBV19 and TRBJ1-5, with D possibly being TRBD1 (5 bases). V gave up 8 bases and J gave up 0 bases, with 14 bases separating them. CDR1 and CDR2 from the germline V gene are LNHDA and SQIVND (reference sequence). This CDR3 is built from 15 residues. The CDR3: CASDAGRYSNQPQHF. The CDR3 region has the DNA TGTGCCAGTGACGCGGGACGGTATAGCAATCAGCCCCAGCATTTT.

The chain uses TRBV6-5 and TRBJ1-2; the D gene is possibly TRBD1 (6 bases). The CDR3 sequence is 14 residues long. Between the trimmed V and J ends, which lost 0 bases and 2 bases, there was a span of 7 bases. Looked up from germline, CDR1 is MNHEY and CDR2 is SVGAGI. The CDR3, as DNA: TGTGCCAGCAGTTACTCGCAGGGGAACTATGGCTACACCTTC. Translating gives CASSYSQGNYGYTF.

The chain employs TRBV10-3 and TRBJ1-2; 8 nucleotides align to TRBD1. The length of the CDR3 is 13 residues. With 4 bases clipped from V and 10 bases from J, the junction kept 8 bases outside the gene matches. The V gene's germline CDR1 is ENHRY and CDR2 SYGVKD. The CDR3 DNA follows: TGTGCCATCAGTGTGACAGGGGAGGTTGCCTACACCTTC. Its protein is CAISVTGEVAYTF.

This clone has just a few counts. One end of the junction is discordant with germline, which a read error may explain. The J gene is TRBJ2-3, the V gene TRBV7-9; 9 bases fit TRBD1. This CDR3 has 12 residues. Germline-derived CDR1 and CDR2 are SEHNR and FQNEAQ (reference sequence). CDR3 nucleotide sequence: TGTGCCAGCAGCTATTCCGGGACAGGGATCCTTTTT. Residues: CASSYSGTGILF.

The V gene is TRBV21-1, the J gene TRBJ1-2; TRBD1, the table's D call, lacks a check against the DNA. TRBV21-1 is a recognized pseudogene. This CDR3 region has 13 residues. The CDR3 DNA sequence: TGTGCCAGCAGCAAAGGGCAGATCGATGGCTACACCTTC. This encodes CASSKGQIDGYTF.

The rearrangement links TRBV29-1 to TRBJ2-5, with TRBD2 matching 11 bases. Germline assignment: CDR1 SQVTM and CDR2 ANQGSEA. The CDR3 runs to 15 residues. V was pared by 7 bases and J by 4 bases, with 11 bases of the junction left unmatched. CDR3 nucleotides: TGCAGCGGAGGGGGACTAGCGGCGTCGGGAGAGACCCAGTACTTC. This gives the protein CSGGGLAASGETQYF. Looking up the rest from reference TRBV29-1 and TRBJ2-5 gives the full variable domain: SAVISQKPSRDICQRGTSLTIQCQVDSQVTMMFWYRQQPGQSLTLIATANQGSEATYESGFVIDKFPISRPNLTFSTLTVSNMSPEDSSIYLCSGGGLAASGETQYFGPGTRLLVL.

The rearrangement joins TRBV6-1 to TRBJ1-2; unclear D gene. V was pared by 1 base and J by 8 bases, with 17 bases between. The CDR3 totals 15 residues. Germline V CDR1 and CDR2: MNHNS, SASEGT. In DNA form, the CDR3 reads TGTGCCAGCAGTGAAGTCGATCAGAGGGAGGGAGGCTACACCTTC. Translation gives CASSEVDQREGGYTF.

DNA of the CDR3: TGTGCCAGCTCAAAACGACAGGGGGGTGATACTGAAGCTTTCTTT. Translation: CASSKRQGGDTEAFF. The chain joins TRBV6-5 to TRBJ1-1, with 9 bases matching TRBD1. The CDR3 runs to 15 residues. The V gene's germline CDR1 is MNHEY and CDR2 SVGAGI. The V segment lost 8 bases and the J segment 5 bases; nucleotides outside the gene matches: 12.

The chain employs TRBV5-4 and TRBJ2-1, with 13 bases identical to TRBD2. J lost 7 bases, V lost 5 bases, and 15 bases had no gene match. The CDR3 loop spans 18 amino acids. Per germline, CDR1 SGHNT and CDR2 YYREEE (reference sequence). CDR3 nucleotides: TGTGCCAGCAGTTCCGGGACTAGCGGGGTTTTGGGGTCTAATGAGCAGTTCTTC. Translation gives CASSSGTSGVLGSNEQFF.